This entry lists 24 T cell receptor beta chains sequenced from one sample in a study of STAT3 mutations in large granular lymphocyte leukemia. Antigen specificity for these receptors is unknown. TCRdb's table, derived via immunoSEQ multiplex PCR, lists solely in-frame clones and lacks some. This sample has 25,000 to 40,000 clones, with approximately 83% found just once. Study results and limitations: In T-cell large granular lymphocyte leukemia, about half of patients showed multiple immunodominant subclonotypes.

Sequencing input: peripheral blood mononuclear cells. Receptor source: a man between 60 and 70 years old with T-cell large granular lymphocyte leukemia. Some clones in this sample may be carry-over from other donors' samples.

This chain connects TRBV5-1 to TRBJ2-1; TRBD2 matches at 8 bases. The germline gives CDR1 SGHRS, CDR2 YFSETQ. Trimming cost V 4 bases and J 7 bases; bases outside gene matches: 7. The CDR3 totals 14 residues. CDR3 DNA sequence: TGCGCCAGCAGCAACGGACTAGCTTCTAATGAGCAGTTCTTC. This translates into CASSNGLASNEQFF.

V gene TRBV30 combines with J gene TRBJ2-2; the match to TRBD2 covers 9 bases. This CDR3 has 15 residues. V dropped 8 bases and J dropped 1; count of bases not matched to a gene: 8. Per the germline V gene, CDR1 is GTSNPN and CDR2 is SVGIG (reference sequence). The CDR3 spells CARSRLAVNTGELFF. DNA of the CDR3: TGTGCCCGCTCCCGACTAGCGGTGAACACCGGGGAGCTGTTTTTT.

The chain carries TRBV18 and TRBJ1-5; D remains ambiguous. The CDR3 contains 13 residues. The V gene's germline CDR1 is KGHSH and CDR2 LQKENI. The V gene lost 5 bases and the J gene lost 4 bases, with 9 bases spanning the gap. In DNA, the CDR3 is TGTGCCAGCTCAACCATGGGGAATCAGCCCCAGCATTTT. Its protein is CASSTMGNQPQHF.

This chain uses TRBV6-1 with TRBJ2-5, with 7 bases lining up with TRBD1. In germline, CDR1 is MNHNS, CDR2 SASEGT. This CDR3 comprises 14 residues. After removal of 4 bases from V and 3 bases from J, the junction contained 5 bases not matched to a gene. CDR3 loop: CASSASTGEETQYF. CDR3 DNA sequence: TGTGCCAGCAGTGCGAGTACAGGGGAAGAGACCCAGTACTTC.

DNA for the CDR3: TGCAGCGTTGAACACAGAACTAGCCCCCGGAGTGGAAGGGAGACCCAGTACTTC. Protein sequence: CSVEHRTSPRSGRETQYF. The chain employs TRBV29-1 and TRBJ2-5; D may be TRBD2 (6 bases). This CDR3 has 18 amino acids. Looked up from germline, CDR1 is SQVTM and CDR2 is ANQGSEA. The germline V and J ends were trimmed by 2 bases and 5 bases, with 27 bases remaining between them.

This sequence joins TRBV5-1 and TRBJ1-6, with no clear D. Trimming cost V 0 bases and J 8 bases, with 9 bases left between them. This CDR3 is 14 amino acids long. CDR1 is SGHRS, CDR2 YFSETQ, per germline. This chain's CDR3 is CASSLGRVDSPLHF. For the CDR3, the DNA is TGCGCCAGCAGCTTGGGACGGGTCGATTCACCCCTCCACTTT.

This clone came up a few times. Within the sample, other DNA sequences also encode this same CDR3. This chain uses TRBV7-9 with TRBJ2-7; D unresolved. This CDR3 spans 12 amino acids. CDR1 SEHNR and CDR2 FQNEAQ come from the germline V gene (reference sequence). Trimming stripped 9 bases from V and 0 bases from J, with 9 bases between. The CDR3 loop reads CASGDGSYEQYF. The CDR3 DNA is TGTGCCAGTGGAGATGGCTCCTACGAGCAGTACTTC.

The V and J genes are TRBV5-1 and TRBJ2-5; 8 bases align to TRBD1. With 5 bases clipped from V and 3 bases from J, the junction kept 6 bases outside the gene matches. The CDR3 is 14 residues long. Germline values: CDR1 SGHRS, CDR2 YFSETQ. The DNA for the CDR3 is TGCGCCAGCAGTTCGGGACAGGCTGAAGAGACCCAGTACTTC. It encodes CASSSGQAEETQYF.

This chain joins TRBV7-2 and TRBJ2-2, with 7 bases matching TRBD1. Germline CDR1 SGHTA, CDR2 FQGNSA. The junction had 9 bases not matched to a gene; V was cut back by 5 bases and J by 0 bases. The CDR3 is 17 amino acids. For the CDR3, the DNA is TGTGCCAGCAGCCTGCAAGGGGGCCGTACGAACACCGGGGAGCTGTTTTTT. Residues: CASSLQGGRTNTGELFF.

The V and J genes are TRBV28 and TRBJ2-6; D is possibly TRBD1 (5 bases). The V and J ends lost 5 bases and 4 bases respectively, with 12 bases between them. The CDR3 sequence is 15 residues long. The germline CDR1 and CDR2 sequences are MDHEN and SYDVKM. CDR3 protein: CASSPQGSGANVLTF. CDR3 bases: TGTGCCAGCAGTCCCCAGGGATCCGGGGCCAACGTCCTGACTTTC.

This chain joins TRBV10-3 and TRBJ2-5; 12 nucleotides align to TRBD2. The CDR3 totals 17 residues. Germline loops: CDR1 ENHRY, CDR2 SYGVKD. The junction had 13 bases not matched to a gene; V was cut back by 10 bases and J by 1 base. The CDR3 DNA follows: TGTGCCACGGGAGCTCCGGGACTAGCGGGCTTCCAAGAGACCCAGTACTTC. Translation: CATGAPGLAGFQETQYF.

The chain has TRBV15 and TRBJ1-2, with a possible D match to TRBD1 (5 bases). CDR1 and CDR2 from the germline V gene are LNHNV and YYDKDF (reference sequence). This CDR3 is built from 12 residues. Trimming removed 5 bases from V and 6 bases from J, with 10 bases in between. CDR3 sequence: CATSARGDGYTF. The CDR3 DNA sequence: TGTGCCACCAGCGCGAGGGGCGATGGCTACACCTTC.

The genes are TRBV27 and TRBJ1-5; 7 bases line up with TRBD1. Germline CDR1 MNHEY, CDR2 SMNVEV (reference sequence). Trimming removed 5 bases from V and 6 bases from J; junction bases left unmatched: 4. This CDR3 comprises 13 residues. The CDR3 spells CASSPTGIQPQHF. The CDR3 DNA reads as TGTGCCAGCAGTCCGACAGGGATTCAGCCCCAGCATTTT.

This sequence joins TRBV4-3 and TRBJ1-1; D gene uncertain. The CDR3 loop spans 13 amino acids. Between the trimmed V and J ends, which lost 0 bases and 8 bases, there was a span of 10 bases. CDR1 and CDR2 (germline): LGHNA, YSLEER. For the CDR3, the DNA is TGCGCCAGCAGCCAAGATCGTATGACAGAAGCTTTCTTT. Encoded protein: CASSQDRMTEAFF.

The rearrangement uses TRBV5-1 and TRBJ2-1; TRBD2 might be the D (5 bases). The CDR3 covers 16 residues. Germline values: CDR1 SGHRS, CDR2 YFSETQ. Deletions cut 4 bases from V and 0 bases from J, with 14 bases between. The CDR3 reads CASSVEASSSYNEQFF. The CDR3 nucleotides read TGCGCCAGCAGCGTGGAGGCGAGCAGCTCCTACAATGAGCAGTTCTTC.

V and J are TRBV4-3 and TRBJ1-6; D may be TRBD1 (6 bases). This CDR3 is built from 14 residues. CDR1 is LGHNA, CDR2 YSLEER, per germline. Trimming cost V 0 bases and J 14 bases, with 14 bases left between them. CDR3 DNA sequence: TGCGCCAGCAGCCAAGATGGGGGGCCCGATTCCCTCCACTTT. Translation gives CASSQDGGPDSLHF.

The V call is TRBV7-9, the J call TRBJ2-7; TRBD1 matches at 10 bases. This CDR3 contains 16 residues. CDR1 SEHNR and CDR2 FQNEAQ come from the germline V gene (reference sequence). J gave up 5 bases and V 7 bases, and 14 bases lay outside the gene matches. CDR3 sequence reads: CASILMVGQGDHEQYF. CDR3 coding DNA: TGTGCCAGCATCCTCATGGTCGGACAGGGGGACCACGAGCAGTACTTC.

This clone has a single count. The chain carries TRBV18 and TRBJ1-2, with D perhaps TRBD1 (5 bases). The germline V gene encodes CDR1 KGHSH and CDR2 LQKENI. This CDR3 has 13 amino acids. V lost 3 bases to trimming and J lost 7 bases, with 12 bases between them. The CDR3 DNA follows: TGTGCCAGCTCACCCGCAGGGTCGATTGGCTACACCTTC. Its translation is CASSPAGSIGYTF.

The genes are TRBV4-3 and TRBJ1-1; maybe TRBD1 (5 bases). Trimming cost V 4 bases and J 2 bases, with 11 bases left between them. CDR3 size: 14 residues. CDR1 and CDR2 (germline): LGHNA, YSLEER. CDR3 amino acids: CASSLGGSNTEAFF. For the CDR3, the DNA is TGCGCCAGCAGCCTCGGGGGATCAAACACTGAAGCTTTCTTT.

Turning to this clone: Other DNA sequences of this sample code for an identical CDR3. The chain recombines TRBV25-1 with TRBJ2-3, with TRBD2 matching 10 bases. CDR3 length: 15 residues. Losses at the gene ends were 4 bases for V and 0 bases for J; bases not matched to a gene: 1. The germline CDR1 and CDR2 sequences are MGHDK and SYGVNS. The CDR3 region is CASSGTSGSTDTQYF. The CDR3, as DNA: TGTGCCAGCAGTGGGACTAGCGGAAGCACAGATACGCAGTATTTT.

This rearrangement joins TRBV11-2 to TRBJ1-5; D unresolved. The CDR3 consists of 16 residues. Germline V gene data show CDR1 as SGHAT and CDR2 as FQNNGV. Trimming cost V 0 bases and J 6 bases, with 15 bases left between them. The CDR3 loop is CASSLDRGRLAQPQHF. As DNA, the CDR3 is TGTGCCAGCAGCTTAGATCGCGGCCGCTTGGCTCAGCCCCAGCATTTT.

This clone counts as medium-sized. V gene TRBV7-8 combines with J gene TRBJ1-2; 8 nucleotides align to TRBD1. This CDR3 spans 17 amino acids. Germline trimming cut 4 bases from V and 5 bases from J; bases unmatched to any gene: 15. From germline, CDR1 is SGHVS and CDR2 FQNEAQ. CDR3 nucleotide sequence: TGTGCCAGCAGCTCCACTCCCGGACAGGGTGCATGGTATGGCTACACCTTC. Amino acids: CASSSTPGQGAWYGYTF.

This clone turned up a few times. The V gene is TRBV18, the J gene TRBJ2-5; TRBD2 might be the D (7 bases). Trimming removed 6 bases from V and 2 bases from J, with 16 bases in between. This CDR3 has 15 amino acids. Germline-derived CDR1 and CDR2 are KGHSH and LQKENI. CDR3 in amino acids: CASSQLGGGQETQYF. In DNA, the CDR3 is TGTGCCAGCTCGCAGCTGGGAGGGGGACAAGAGACCCAGTACTTC.

This clone came up once. Germline and junction disagree at one end, which may indicate a read error. The chain recombines TRBV7-9 with TRBJ2-2; 7 positions match TRBD2. This CDR3 is 17 amino acids long. Germline V gene data show CDR1 as SEHNR and CDR2 as FQNEAQ (reference sequence). This CDR3 is CASSLAGSGVNPGELFF. CDR3 nucleotide sequence: TGTGCCAGCAGCTTAGCCGGGAGCGGGGTGAACCCCGGGGAGCTGTTTTTT.